One sample yielded the 7 T cell receptor beta chains listed below, sequenced in a study of blood T cells in healthy people across ages. Next came a second PCR, run for about 6 to 12 cycles, which used a sample-barcoded 5' primer along with a J-beta primer mix. A single record per CDR3 protein comes from TCRdb applying MiXCR to the 5' RACE reads. The sample has about 700,000 distinct CDR3 sequences; roughly 32% are singletons. Source material: blood. The receptors here all came from an elderly woman in good health.

This clonotype has at least ten counts. The chain carries TRBV6-1 and TRBJ2-5; 9 bases line up with TRBD1. The CDR3 runs to 13 residues. Germline V gives CDR1 MNHNS, CDR2 SASEGT. Germline trimming cut 6 bases from V and 4 bases from J; bases unmatched to any gene: 3. The CDR3 spells CASSGTGRETQYF. The CDR3 region has the DNA TGTGCCAGCAGCGGGACAGGGAGAGAGACCCAGTACTTC.

V is TRBV20-1 and J is TRBJ1-1; the D gene is possibly TRBD1 (5 bases). This CDR3 region has 15 residues. Germline CDR1 DFQATT, CDR2 SNEGSKA (reference sequence). Trimming pared 5 bases from V and 0 bases from J, leaving 16 bases between. The DNA for the CDR3 is TGCAGTGCTCCCGAGGAGGGACGGATGAACACTGAAGCTTTCTTT. It is translated as CSAPEEGRMNTEAFF.

This chain joins TRBV9 and TRBJ2-1; D unclear. Trimming removed 4 bases from V and 0 bases from J, with 14 bases in between. Germline CDR1 reads SGDLS; CDR2 reads YYNGEE. CDR3 length: 16 amino acids. For the CDR3, the DNA is TGTGCCAGCAGCCCCCATGCAAGTCCCTCCTACAATGAGCAGTTCTTC. It translates to CASSPHASPSYNEQFF. Full variable domain (missing parts from reference TRBV9 and TRBJ2-1): DSGVTQTPKHLITATGQRVTLRCSPRSGDLSVYWYQQSLDQGLQFLIQYYNGEERAKGNILERFSAQQFPDLHSELNLSSLELGDSALYFCASSPHASPSYNEQFFGPGTRLTVL.

This clonotype was observed many times. The CDR3 loop reads CASSLGLGDYGYTF. The CDR3 nucleotides are TGTGCCAGCAGTCTTGGACTCGGGGACTATGGCTACACCTTC. V and J are TRBV12-3 or TRBV12-4 and TRBJ1-2, with unresolved D. The germline V and J ends were trimmed by 5 bases and 3 bases, with 13 bases remaining between them. The length of the CDR3 is 14 residues.

This clonotype showed up many times. The rearrangement links TRBV3-1 to TRBJ2-3; TRBD2 agrees at 9 bases. The CDR3 runs 16 residues. The germline gives CDR1 LGHDT, CDR2 YNNKEL (reference sequence). With V trimmed by 4 bases and J by 0 bases, 5 bases remained unmatched. The CDR3 is CASSPGTSRSTDTQYF. For the CDR3, the DNA is TGTGCCAGCAGCCCCGGGACTAGCCGCAGCACAGATACGCAGTATTTT.

A note on this clonotype: This clone may be a read error of a much larger clone one base away. This is likely a read error, given that the CDR3 carries no conserved phenylalanine or tryptophan at its end. As DNA, the CDR3 is TGTGCCAGCAACAGGGACTACGAGCAGTACTGC. Its translation: CASNRDYEQYC. The V gene is TRBV2, the J gene TRBJ2-7; the D gene is possibly TRBD1 (6 bases). CDR1 and CDR2 (germline): SNHLY, FYNNEI. This CDR3 is 11 amino acids long. Between the trimmed V and J ends, which lost 7 bases and 3 bases, there was a span of 7 bases.

The J gene is TRBJ2-1, the V gene TRBV27, with 8 bases identical to TRBD1. The CDR3 is made up of 14 amino acids. CDR1 and CDR2 (germline): MNHEY, SMNVEV (reference sequence). The junction had 12 bases not matched to a gene; V was cut back by 4 bases and J by 13 bases. The CDR3 region is CASSSHRGSETQFF. The CDR3 DNA follows: TGTGCCAGCAGTTCGCACAGGGGGTCAGAGACCCAGTTCTTC.